The clone carrying this T cell receptor beta chain has only one observation. Study processing details: Quantification of nucleated cells was approximated via reference gene primer amplification. Sequencing used immunoSEQ multiplex PCR; TCRdb keeps in-frame clones, though not all of them. From that table come the V and J calls and clone size; the DNA was used to work out D and trimming. The sample consists of about 180,000 clones, about 88% of them appearing once. The data originate from a study of blood T cell repertoires in COVID-19. The CDR3 is 16 amino acids. Germline trimming cut 2 bases from V and 1 base from J; bases unmatched to any gene: 3. CDR1 is MNHNS and CDR2 is SASEGT in the germline V gene.

The sample was peripheral blood. The rearrangement links TRBV6-1 to TRBJ2-1, with 9 bases aligning to TRBD1. The sequence derives from a woman in her thirties with active or convalescent COVID-19. In nucleotides, the CDR3 is TGTGCCAGCAGTGAATATGGGACAGGGTCCTACAATGAGCAGTTCTTC. As protein: CASSEYGTGSYNEQFF.